These 22 T cell receptor beta chains were all obtained from the same sample, sequenced in a study of post-analysis software for immune sequencing data. Study-level results: TRBV5-6, TRBV5-1 and TRBV20-1 belonged to a set of roughly 5 TRBV segments that were more frequent in patients than controls.

Unique molecular identifiers were built into the TCR beta cDNA libraries. MiXCR, applied by TCRdb to the PCR reads, yields one record per CDR3 protein. Of about 770,000 distinct CDR3 sequences listed, about half were seen once; the top ten hold roughly 4.9%. Antigens of these TCRs are unknown. Material for sequencing was blood. The receptors stem from a girl aged 5-17 years with multiple sclerosis.

This clonotype was recorded a few times. The chain joins TRBV10-3 to TRBJ2-6; no clear D gene. V shed 2 bases and J shed 0 bases, with 11 bases lying between them. The germline CDR1 and CDR2 sequences are ENHRY and SYGVKD. The CDR3 contains 17 residues. The DNA of the CDR3 is TGTGCCATCAGTGAGACAAGAGGCCGCTCTGGGGCCAACGTCCTGACTTTC. It yields the protein CAISETRGRSGANVLTF.

This clonotype was seen only a few times. The chain is built from TRBV4-2 and TRBJ2-5; D remains unclear. The CDR3 length is 15 residues. Germline CDR1 is LGHNA and CDR2 is YNFKEQ. Trimming pared 3 bases from V and 2 bases from J, leaving 13 bases between. The CDR3 is CASSQSSLVQETQYF. CDR3 in DNA: TGTGCCAGCAGCCAGTCCAGCCTGGTGCAAGAGACCCAGTACTTC.

This clonotype was counted between two and nine times. The V call is TRBV5-6, the J call TRBJ2-4, with D tentatively TRBD1 (6 bases). Trimming shortened V by 1 base and J by 13 bases, and 15 bases separated the two germline ends. The CDR3 has 13 residues. Germline V gene lookup returns CDR1 SGHDT and CDR2 YYEEEE. The CDR3 DNA sequence: TGTGCCAGCAGCTTGCAGGGGTCGCGTCAGCAGTACTTC. Its translation: CASSLQGSRQQYF. The whole variable domain, remainder taken from reference TRBV5-6 and TRBJ2-4, is DAGVTQSPTHLIKTRGQQVTLRCSPKSGHDTVSWYQQALGQGPQFIFQYYEEEERQRGNFPDRFSGHQFPNYSSELNVNALLLGDSALYLCASSLQGSRQQYFGAGTRLSVL.

The chain uses TRBV5-5 and TRBJ1-5, with D hard to call. CDR3 length: 15 residues. Germline V lookup: CDR1 SGHKS, CDR2 YYEKEE (reference sequence). Trimming removed 2 bases at V and 7 bases at J, with 16 bases between. The CDR3 bases are TGTGCCAGCAGCTTCTCCAGTGTTTGGGAACAGCCCCAGCATTTT. Its translation is CASSFSSVWEQPQHF.

The sample holds a few counts of this clonotype. The genes are TRBV20-1 and TRBJ2-4; D gene unclear. Germline V gene data show CDR1 as DFQATT and CDR2 as SNEGSKA (reference sequence). The CDR3 consists of 14 residues. Trimming left V 4 bases short and J 0 bases short, with 10 bases between. The CDR3 here is CSAIRDLAKNIQYF. CDR3 bases: TGCAGTGCTATCCGAGACCTAGCCAAAAACATTCAGTACTTC.

The rearrangement uses TRBV24-1 and TRBJ2-1; D gene unclear. CDR1 KGHDR and CDR2 SFDVKD come from the germline V gene. The CDR3 is made up of 13 amino acids. The ends were cut back, 7 bases at V and 6 bases at J, with 12 bases in the middle. The CDR3 DNA reads as TGTGCCACCAGCCCCGGCGGCGTCAATGAGCAGTTCTTC. Translating gives CATSPGGVNEQFF.

The chain is built from TRBV7-3 and TRBJ2-3; D call uncertain. Germline-derived CDR1 and CDR2 are SGHTA and FQGTGA. V was shortened by 2 bases and J by 0 bases, with 9 bases between the two germline ends. This CDR3 has 15 residues. The DNA for the CDR3 is TGTGCCAGCAGCTTAGAAGCGTCTAGCACAGATACGCAGTATTTT. Protein sequence: CASSLEASSTDTQYF.

The chain carries TRBV9 and TRBJ1-1; D uncertain. Germline V lookup: CDR1 SGDLS, CDR2 YYNGEE. The CDR3 is made up of 17 amino acids. Trimming pared 0 bases from V and 1 base from J, leaving 16 bases between. The CDR3: CASSVEQRLGSNTEAFF. In DNA, the CDR3 is TGTGCCAGCAGCGTAGAACAGCGGTTAGGGTCGAACACTGAAGCTTTCTTT.

This clonotype was detected once. This may stem from a read error, because a much larger clone lies one nucleotide away. This rearrangement joins TRBV12-3 or TRBV12-4 to TRBJ2-1; maybe TRBD2 (6 bases). This CDR3 region has 13 residues. The CDR3 reads CASGFGGYNEQFF. CDR3 DNA sequence: TGTGCCAGCGGTTTCGGGGGATACAATGAGCAGTTCTTC.

This clonotype was counted a few times. The chain employs TRBV5-1 and TRBJ2-7; 11 nucleotides align to TRBD1. The CDR3 loop spans 15 amino acids. The germline gives CDR1 SGHRS, CDR2 YFSETQ. The V and J ends lost 3 bases and 4 bases, in that order; junction bases with no gene match: 6. CDR3 loop: CASSYRTGGSYEQYF. The CDR3 coding sequence is TGCGCCAGCAGCTATCGGACAGGGGGCTCATACGAGCAGTACTTC.

This clonotype has a handful of counts. The CDR3 spells CASSLDRPNYGYTF. DNA of the CDR3: TGTGCCAGCAGCTTGGACAGACCTAACTATGGCTACACCTTC. The chain carries TRBV5-5 and TRBJ1-2, with D unclear. Germline assignment: CDR1 SGHKS and CDR2 YYEKEE (reference sequence). Trimming took 0 bases from V and 0 from J, leaving 6 bases between them. The CDR3 runs to 14 residues.

The V and J genes are TRBV6-2 or TRBV6-3 and TRBJ2-7; 12 bases agree with TRBD2. The trim removed 7 bases at V and 9 bases at J, leaving 7 bases unmatched. The CDR3 contains 13 residues. Germline loops: CDR1 MNHEY, CDR2 SVGEGT. CDR3 bases: TGTGCCAGCATCACGGAGGGACTAGCGGGGCAGTACTTC. As protein: CASITEGLAGQYF.

The V gene is TRBV7-2, the J gene TRBJ2-6, with 13 bases identical to TRBD2. The CDR3 runs 18 residues. Trimming at V came to 5 bases and at J to 3 bases, leaving 7 bases not matched to a gene. CDR1 SGHTA and CDR2 FQGNSA come from the germline V gene. CDR3 DNA sequence: TGTGCCAGCAGCCTAAGGACTAGCGGGAGTTTTGGGGCCAACGTCCTGACTTTC. Encoded protein: CASSLRTSGSFGANVLTF.

The chain joins TRBV6-1 to TRBJ2-1; D not certain. CDR1 MNHNS and CDR2 SASEGT come from the germline V gene. Trimming took off 1 base at V and 8 bases at J, with 6 bases between the two ends. The CDR3 sequence is 12 residues long. DNA of the CDR3: TGTGCCAGCAGTGAAGTGTACTATGAGCAGTTCTTC. Translation: CASSEVYYEQFF.

This chain connects TRBV7-2 to TRBJ2-7, with 8 bases fitting TRBD2. CDR3 length: 15 amino acids. The germline gives CDR1 SGHTA, CDR2 FQGNSA. V lost 0 bases, J lost 4 bases, and 5 bases stayed unmatched. CDR3 coding DNA: TGTGCCAGCAGCTTAGCGACGGGGGGGCTGTACGAGCAGTACTTC. This sequence encodes CASSLATGGLYEQYF.

This chain joins TRBV7-8 and TRBJ2-1; D possibly corresponds to TRBD2 (5 bases). CDR1 is SGHVS and CDR2 is FQNEAQ in the germline V gene. The CDR3 is made up of 13 amino acids. Trimming left V 5 bases short and J 9 bases short, with 14 bases between. CDR3 coding DNA: TGTGCCAGCAGCCCAACCGAGGGTATTGAGCAGTTCTTC. Its translation is CASSPTEGIEQFF.

A few counts support this clonotype. The chain recombines TRBV7-6 with TRBJ2-1, with TRBD2 identical over 7 bases. Per the germline V gene, CDR1 is SGHVS and CDR2 is FNYEAQ. There are 16 residues in the CDR3. V dropped 5 bases and J dropped 8; count of bases not matched to a gene: 15. The CDR3 DNA is TGTGCCAGCAGCCAGCCTAGGGAGGGTTTTAGCGATGAGCAGTTCTTC. This sequence encodes CASSQPREGFSDEQFF.

This sequence joins TRBV25-1 and TRBJ2-7; 8 bases are shared with TRBD1. Germline loops: CDR1 MGHDK, CDR2 SYGVNS. The CDR3 sequence is 14 residues long. Germline trimming cut 6 bases from V and 10 bases from J; bases unmatched to any gene: 14. The CDR3: CASSSTGGLGKQYF. As DNA, the CDR3 is TGTGCCAGCAGCTCTACAGGGGGGCTGGGGAAACAGTACTTC.

V is TRBV29-1 and J is TRBJ1-2; D uncertain. Trimming pared 4 bases from V and 2 bases from J, leaving 8 bases between. CDR1 and CDR2 from the germline V gene are SQVTM and ANQGSEA. This CDR3 contains 12 residues. The CDR3 reads CSVAYGNYGYTF. The CDR3, as DNA: TGCAGCGTTGCTTACGGGAACTATGGCTACACCTTC.

V usage is TRBV5-1 and J usage is TRBJ1-1; maybe TRBD1 (5 bases). Germline CDR1 reads SGHRS; CDR2 reads YFSETQ. Trimming took off 3 bases at V and 2 bases at J, with 11 bases between the two ends. There are 14 residues in the CDR3. DNA of the CDR3: TGCGCCAGCAGCTCGCAGGGTCCTAACACTGAAGCTTTCTTT. Encoded protein: CASSSQGPNTEAFF.

Only a few counts were recorded for this clonotype. This sequence joins TRBV7-8 and TRBJ2-7, with 8 nucleotides matching TRBD1. The DNA matches TRBJ2-5 better at its end, which makes the J call doubtful. CDR1 SGHVS and CDR2 FQNEAQ come from the germline V gene. The CDR3 spans 15 residues. CDR3 in DNA: TGTGCCAGCAGCTTACGGGCAGGGGGCTTGGAGACCCAGTACTTC. As protein: CASSLRAGGLETQYF.

The V call is TRBV27, the J call TRBJ2-1, with 9 nucleotides matching TRBD1. The CDR3 covers 14 residues. The germline gives CDR1 MNHEY, CDR2 SMNVEV (reference sequence). With 7 bases clipped from V and 9 bases from J, the junction kept 10 bases outside the gene matches. The CDR3 region is CASTQGGQGGEQFF. The CDR3 bases are TGTGCCAGCACACAGGGGGGACAGGGAGGTGAGCAGTTCTTC.